This TCR beta chain was sequenced for a study of CXCR3-negative and CXCR3-positive naive CD8 T cells. Overall study results and limits: TRB CDR3s were more hydrophobic in CXCR3-positive than in CXCR3-negative naive cells.

The study made its TRB cDNA libraries by 5' RACE, adding UMI labels. With the 5' RACE reads reprocessed, TCRdb shows one record per CDR3 protein and no DNA. There are around 84,000 distinct CDR3 sequences in the sample, with less than 1% held by the top ten. This CDR3 is built from 15 residues. Germline loops: CDR1 SGDLS, CDR2 YYNGEE. In the case of this clonotype: No antigen is known for it.

This receptor was taken from a human donor in good health. Some clones in this sample may be carry-over from other donors' samples. Sequencing was done on a sample of naive CXCR3+ CD8+ T cells from blood. This sample's subset: CD45RO-CCR7+CD27+CD95- naive CD8+ T cells expressing CXCR3 (TNR3+). The V and J genes are TRBV9 and TRBJ2-7. The CDR3 sequence is CASSVEDSATYEQYF.